What follows is one T cell receptor (beta chain) and its context. The data belong to a study of CD8 T cells in Susac syndrome. A quantity of about 0.5 to 1 ug RNA underwent reverse transcription using random hexamers. MiXCR, applied by TCRdb to the immunoSEQ multiplex PCR reads, yields one record per CDR3 protein. The sample shows fewer than 70,000 distinct CDR3 sequences, approximately 95% of them seen only once. The sample was CD8+ T cells from PBMCs. The sequence came from a human donor in good health.

In DNA form, the CDR3 reads TGCGCCAGCAGCCAAAGGAGGGGTGGACAAGAGACCCAGTACTTC. This sequence encodes CASSQRRGGQETQYF. The chain links TRBV4-1 to TRBJ2-5; possible D gene TRBD2, 6 bases. The CDR3 is 15 residues long. V lost 2 bases, J lost 2 bases, and 12 bases lay in between. Germline assignment: CDR1 MGHRA and CDR2 YSYEKL.